The TCR beta chain under discussion was sequenced for a study of CD8+ T cells in alopecia areata. Alopecia areata patients gave lesional scalp punch biopsies and peripheral blood samples. T lymphocytes (CD4+ and CD8+) were sorted from PBMCs. General study points: Against the mouse data, patients shared TCRs less clearly, possibly for HLA reasons. Normal-skin resident alphabeta T cells also appear among scalp sample sequences.

This clone was found a few times. Antigen specificity is unknown. Extraction of RNA preceded its reverse transcription into cDNA, which served as the sequencing template. The protocol was immunoSEQ multiplex PCR, while the TCRdb copy is restricted to in-frame clones and leaves out a portion. The repertoire holds approximately 82,000 clones, with roughly 47% as singletons. V gave up 4 bases and J gave up 7 bases, with 23 bases separating them. CDR1 is MGHRA, CDR2 YSYEKL, per germline. This CDR3 has 17 residues. The chain recombines TRBV4-1 with TRBJ2-1, with D perhaps matching TRBD2 (7 bases). Sequenced input: NKG2D-high CD8+ T cells sorted from blood. This TCR was sampled from a human donor with alopecia areata. CDR3 in amino acids: CASSPLVLGGPRNEQFF. CDR3 in DNA: TGCGCCAGCAGCCCCCTCGTATTGGGGGGGCCGCGGAATGAGCAGTTCTTC.